The 16 T cell receptor beta chains presented below share a single source sample, sequenced in a study of blood T cell repertoires in COVID-19. Profiled with immunoSEQ multiplex PCR; TCRdb holds only in-frame clones, not every one. The data show 110,000 to 150,000 clones, 84% seen once. The sample was peripheral blood. These TCRs come from a human donor in a cohort sampled during active COVID-19.

This chain links TRBV18 with TRBJ2-3, with D unresolved. Germline assignment: CDR1 KGHSH and CDR2 LQKENI. The ends were cut back, 0 bases at V and 6 bases at J, with 10 bases in the middle. The CDR3 extends over 14 amino acids. This CDR3 is CASSPPNSRDTQYF. As DNA, the CDR3 is TGTGCCAGCTCACCACCGAATAGTCGGGATACGCAGTATTTT.

With regard to this clone: The junction does not match germline at one end; this may be a read error. The chain carries TRBV7-3 and TRBJ1-2, with a possible D match to TRBD1 (5 bases). There are 15 residues in the CDR3. Germline CDR1 reads SGHTA; CDR2 reads FQGTGA. The CDR3 is CASSPQIGGNDGYTF. The CDR3 nucleotides read TGTGCCAGCAGCCCCCAGATCGGGGGTAACGATGGCTACACCTTC.

The V and J genes are TRBV28 and TRBJ1-1; D is undetermined. The CDR3 runs to 12 residues. V was trimmed by 6 bases and J by 2 bases, leaving 7 bases between them. The V gene's germline CDR1 is MDHEN and CDR2 SYDVKM. CDR3 loop: CASSRLNTEAFF. The CDR3 DNA reads TGTGCCAGCAGCCGACTAAACACTGAAGCTTTCTTT.

V usage is TRBV18 and J usage is TRBJ2-5; the match to TRBD2 covers 9 bases. The ends lost 5 bases at V and 2 bases at J; junction bases unmatched: 15. From germline, CDR1 is KGHSH and CDR2 LQKENI. The CDR3 consists of 18 residues. This CDR3 is CASSFLARLAEGQETQYF. As DNA, the CDR3 is TGTGCCAGCTCATTCCTCGCCCGACTAGCGGAAGGACAAGAGACCCAGTACTTC. Drawing the rest from reference TRBV18 and TRBJ2-5, the complete variable domain is NAGVMQNPRHLVRRRGQEARLRCSPMKGHSHVYWYRQLPEEGLKFMVYLQKENIIDESGMPKERFSAEFPKEGPSILRIQQVVRGDSAAYFCASSFLARLAEGQETQYFGPGTRLLVL.

V usage is TRBV10-3 and J usage is TRBJ1-1, with a tentative D call TRBD1 (5 bases). The CDR3 covers 15 residues. Per the germline V gene, CDR1 is ENHRY and CDR2 is SYGVKD. V gave up 0 bases and J gave up 4 bases, with 12 bases separating them. The CDR3 nucleotides are TGTGCCATCAGTGAGTCTCAGGGTAGGGGCACTGAAGCTTTCTTT. Protein sequence: CAISESQGRGTEAFF.

This chain uses TRBV18 with TRBJ1-4; perhaps TRBD1 as D (5 bases). CDR3 length equals 15 residues. V dropped 0 bases and J dropped 8 bases, with 13 bases sitting between them. Germline V gene lookup returns CDR1 KGHSH and CDR2 LQKENI. This CDR3 is CASSPPGSRGEKLFF. The DNA of the CDR3 is TGTGCCAGCTCACCACCGGGTTCCCGGGGGGAAAAACTGTTTTTT.

This sequence joins TRBV5-1 and TRBJ2-5; tentatively, D is TRBD2 (6 bases). The CDR3 length is 14 residues. Trimming took 4 bases from V and 1 from J, leaving 11 bases between them. CDR1 and CDR2 (germline): SGHRS, YFSETQ. CDR3 in amino acids: CASSPLGGQETQYF. The CDR3 DNA sequence: TGCGCCAGCAGCCCGCTCGGGGGCCAAGAGACCCAGTACTTC.

The rearrangement joins TRBV15 to TRBJ2-7; maybe TRBD2 (5 bases). The CDR3 extends over 14 amino acids. Between the trimmed V and J ends, which lost 1 base and 0 bases, there was a span of 7 bases. The germline CDR1 and CDR2 sequences are LNHNV and YYDKDF (reference sequence). CDR3 sequence: CATSRGGSSYEQYF. The CDR3 coding sequence is TGTGCCACCAGCAGAGGAGGGAGCTCCTACGAGCAGTACTTC.

This chain joins TRBV15 and TRBJ1-1, with D perhaps TRBD1 (6 bases). Germline V gene lookup returns CDR1 LNHNV and CDR2 YYDKDF (reference sequence). CDR3 length: 15 amino acids. The germline V and J ends were trimmed by 3 bases and 6 bases, with 17 bases remaining between them. The CDR3 reads CATSSGVARGSEAFF. DNA for the CDR3: TGTGCCACCAGCAGTGGGGTGGCCAGGGGTTCTGAAGCTTTCTTT.

As DNA, the CDR3 is TGCGCCAGCAGCCAAGCCACGGGCAATCAGCCCCAGCATTTT. This encodes CASSQATGNQPQHF. V gene TRBV4-1 combines with J gene TRBJ1-5; D unclear. CDR1 MGHRA and CDR2 YSYEKL come from the germline V gene. Deletions cut 1 base from V and 2 bases from J, with 6 bases between. The CDR3 runs to 14 residues.

The CDR3 region is CASSLMPGDNQPQHF. The CDR3 nucleotides are TGTGCCAGCAGCTTAATGCCGGGAGACAATCAGCCCCAGCATTTT. This sequence joins TRBV5-5 and TRBJ1-5; D uncertain. Between the trimmed V and J ends, which lost 2 bases and 3 bases, there was a span of 12 bases. This CDR3 is built from 15 residues. Germline V gene data show CDR1 as SGHKS and CDR2 as YYEKEE (reference sequence).

The chain uses TRBV5-1 and TRBJ1-1; D is perhaps TRBD1 (6 bases). The CDR3 has 13 residues. The germline CDR1 and CDR2 sequences are SGHRS and YFSETQ. Trimming shortened V by 3 bases and J by 1 base, and 7 bases separated the two germline ends. CDR3 DNA sequence: TGCGCCAGCAGCTGGACAGCGAACACTGAAGCTTTCTTT. Encoded protein: CASSWTANTEAFF.

This sequence joins TRBV7-9 and TRBJ1-1, with no clear D. This CDR3 region has 13 residues. The ends were cut back, 5 bases at V and 1 base at J, with 8 bases in the middle. CDR1 is SEHNR, CDR2 FQNEAQ, per germline (reference sequence). CDR3 bases: TGTGCCAGCAGCAGCAGACAGAACACTGAAGCTTTCTTT. This translates into CASSSRQNTEAFF.

The chain joins TRBV6-6 to TRBJ1-6; D is undetermined. V lost 8 bases and J 9 bases, leaving 23 bases between the germline ends. Looked up from germline, CDR1 is MNHNY and CDR2 is SVGAGI (reference sequence). The CDR3 sequence is 16 residues long. CDR3 residues: CASRMPGETPGSPLHF. Here the CDR3 DNA reads TGTGCCAGCCGAATGCCAGGCGAAACCCCTGGTTCACCCCTCCACTTT.

V usage is TRBV6-5 and J usage is TRBJ2-7, with 7 bases aligning to TRBD1. This CDR3 is 14 amino acids long. Germline V gives CDR1 MNHEY, CDR2 SVGAGI. Trimming took 7 bases from V and 9 from J; bases not matched to a gene: 15. The CDR3 nucleotides read TGTGCCAGCAACGCTGCAGGGGGACAAGCTTTGCAGTACGTC. This gives the protein CASNAAGGQALQYV.

The chain is built from TRBV5-1 and TRBJ2-2; 9 bases align to TRBD2. The germline V gene encodes CDR1 SGHRS and CDR2 YFSETQ. This CDR3 contains 15 residues. The trim removed 2 bases at V and 3 bases at J, leaving 2 bases unmatched. CDR3: CASSFTSGYTGELFF. For the CDR3, the DNA is TGCGCCAGCAGCTTTACTAGCGGGTACACCGGGGAGCTGTTTTTT.